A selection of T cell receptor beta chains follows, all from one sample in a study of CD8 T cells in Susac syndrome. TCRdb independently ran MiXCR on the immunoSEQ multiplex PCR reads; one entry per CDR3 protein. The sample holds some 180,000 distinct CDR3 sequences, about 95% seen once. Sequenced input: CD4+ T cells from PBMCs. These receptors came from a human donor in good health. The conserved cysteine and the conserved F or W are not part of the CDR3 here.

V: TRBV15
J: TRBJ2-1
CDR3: ATSRGSGSSYNEQF

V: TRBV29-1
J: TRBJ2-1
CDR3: SAAGLRERLLDEQF

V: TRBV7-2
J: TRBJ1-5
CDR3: ASSLDGDSNQPQH

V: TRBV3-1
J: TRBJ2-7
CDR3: ASSQAADRYEQY

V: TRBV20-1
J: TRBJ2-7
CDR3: SADGAGRYEQY

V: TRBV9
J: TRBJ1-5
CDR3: ASSVDSFSNQPQH

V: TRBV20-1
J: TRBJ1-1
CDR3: SAGSGGRRDTEAF

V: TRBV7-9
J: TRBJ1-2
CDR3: ASSLEGESYGYT

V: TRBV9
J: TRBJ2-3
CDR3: ASSSHRTSGNTDTQY

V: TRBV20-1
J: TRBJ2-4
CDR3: SASGGTQNIQY